One and the same sample provided the 16 T cell receptor beta chains below, sequenced in a study of Ad26.COV2.S vaccination and SARS-CoV-2 variants. Generated by immunoSEQ multiplex PCR, the TCRdb table keeps only in-frame clones and is missing some. This table has 350,000 to 450,000 clones, roughly 84% appearing once. Treatment indicated: approximately 18 received Ad26.COV2.S at low or high dose, single or two shots; a few received placebo; per-sample allocation not given. Repertoires come from day 63 after the first vaccine or placebo injection. This specimen was peripheral blood, taken in a trial of Ad26.COV2.S vaccine versus placebo. Receptors were obtained from a person aged 18 to 59 who received the Ad26.COV2.S COVID-19 vaccine or a placebo.

This clone occurred once. The CDR3 nucleotides are TGTGCCAGCTCACAGGGTTTAGGTGATGGCTACACCTTC. As protein: CASSQGLGDGYTF. The chain employs TRBV18 and TRBJ1-2; no reliable D call. This CDR3 comprises 13 residues. Per germline, CDR1 KGHSH and CDR2 LQKENI. Between the trimmed V and J ends, which lost 4 bases and 6 bases, there was a span of 12 bases.

This chain uses TRBV27 with TRBJ2-1; 10 bases are a match to TRBD2. V lost 5 bases and J lost 8; bases outside the gene matches: 15. The CDR3 sequence is 17 residues long. The germline V gene has CDR1 MNHEY and CDR2 SMNVEV (reference sequence). The CDR3: CASSLIRSSGREDEQFF. CDR3 nucleotide sequence: TGTGCCAGCAGTCTAATAAGGTCGAGCGGGAGGGAAGATGAGCAGTTCTTC.

The sample holds one count of this clone. Other nucleotide sequences in the sample specify the same CDR3. The CDR3 bases are TGTGCCAGCTCACCGGCTGGAGCCTACAATGAGCAGTTCTTC. Translated: CASSPAGAYNEQFF. The rearrangement links TRBV18 to TRBJ2-1; D gene uncertain. Germline V gives CDR1 KGHSH, CDR2 LQKENI. This CDR3 has 14 amino acids. Deletions cut 3 bases from V and 2 bases from J, with 8 bases between.

This clone was detected only a few times. The chain combines TRBV5-1 with TRBJ1-4; the match to TRBD1 covers 10 bases. J lost 2 bases, V lost 5 bases, and 6 bases had no gene match. CDR1 SGHRS and CDR2 YFSETQ come from the germline V gene. This CDR3 is 16 amino acids long. CDR3 coding DNA: TGCGCCAGCAGACCGACAGGGGGCAGGACTAATGAAAAACTGTTTTTT. It encodes CASRPTGGRTNEKLFF.

V gene TRBV6-2 or TRBV6-3 combines with J gene TRBJ2-1; no clear D gene. This CDR3 is 15 amino acids long. Between the trimmed V and J ends, which lost 0 bases and 3 bases, there was a span of 9 bases. Germline V CDR1 and CDR2: MNHEY, SVGEGT. CDR3 in DNA: TGTGCCAGCAGTTACTCAGGATCAGGCTACAATGAGCAGTTCTTC. It translates to CASSYSGSGYNEQFF.

The chain recombines TRBV6-1 with TRBJ2-2; D not resolved. This CDR3 is built from 14 residues. Per germline, CDR1 MNHNS and CDR2 SASEGT. The V end was cut by 3 bases, the J end by 1 base, with 6 bases between. CDR3 bases: TGTGCCAGCAGTGACAGGAGGAACACCGGGGAGCTGTTTTTT. Its translation: CASSDRRNTGELFF.

The V call is TRBV4-1, the J call TRBJ2-3, with D perhaps TRBD2 (6 bases). V was shortened by 4 bases and J by 4 bases, with 15 bases between the two germline ends. This CDR3 has 15 residues. Germline-derived CDR1 and CDR2 are MGHRA and YSYEKL. CDR3 nucleotide sequence: TGCGCCAGCAGCCCAGCGGGCCCTACAGCAGATACGCAGTATTTT. Its translation: CASSPAGPTADTQYF.

This sequence joins TRBV11-2 and TRBJ2-3; a possible D gene is TRBD1 (5 bases). V shed 5 bases and J shed 0 bases, with 15 bases lying between them. This CDR3 is built from 16 residues. Per germline, CDR1 SGHAT and CDR2 FQNNGV. CDR3 region: CASSPDTKGSTDTQYF. The CDR3 region has the DNA TGTGCCAGCAGCCCGGACACAAAAGGCAGCACAGATACGCAGTATTTT.

The V and J genes are TRBV27 and TRBJ1-6; D gene uncertain. Germline V lookup: CDR1 MNHEY, CDR2 SMNVEV (reference sequence). V dropped 7 bases and J dropped 9 bases, with 16 bases sitting between them. The CDR3 totals 14 residues. The CDR3 nucleotides are TGTGCCAGCACATTGCCGGGTAGAGGTTCACCCCTCCACTTT. This sequence encodes CASTLPGRGSPLHF.

This chain joins TRBV25-1 and TRBJ2-1; TRBD1 matches 8 bases. Germline CDR1 and CDR2: MGHDK and SYGVNS. J gave up 7 bases and V 2 bases, and 4 bases lay outside the gene matches. The CDR3 loop spans 14 amino acids. This CDR3 is CASSERDRGNEQFF. CDR3 nucleotides: TGTGCCAGCAGTGAACGAGACAGGGGAAATGAGCAGTTCTTC.

The chain couples TRBV6-2 or TRBV6-3 to TRBJ2-5; TRBD2 matches 7 bases. The V gene's germline CDR1 is MNHEY and CDR2 SVGEGT. J lost 0 bases, V lost 4 bases, and 5 bases had no gene match. This CDR3 has 15 amino acids. The CDR3 nucleotides are TGTGCCAGCAGTTCCCTAGCGGACCACCAAGAGACCCAGTACTTC. Amino acids: CASSSLADHQETQYF.

V is TRBV6-2 or TRBV6-3 and J is TRBJ2-5; 10 bases line up with TRBD2. Germline-derived CDR1 and CDR2 are MNHEY and SVGEGT. The junction had 4 bases not matched to a gene; V was cut back by 4 bases and J by 5 bases. The length of the CDR3 is 14 residues. CDR3 in DNA: TGTGCCAGCAGTTCACTAGCGGGGTATGAGACCCAGTACTTC. Its protein product is CASSSLAGYETQYF.

A single count supports this clone. The chain combines TRBV3-1 (or the pseudogene TRBV3-2) with TRBJ2-5; 8 bases map to TRBD1. CDR1 LGHDT and CDR2 YNNKEL come from the germline V gene (reference sequence). The CDR3 has 14 amino acids. V shed 6 bases and J 2 bases; nucleotides not matched to a gene: 5. CDR3 residues: CASSTDREQETQYF. CDR3 in DNA: TGTGCCAGCAGTACGGACAGGGAGCAAGAGACCCAGTACTTC.

There are a few counts of this clone. The chain employs TRBV3-1 (or the pseudogene TRBV3-2) and TRBJ2-1; D ambiguous. The V end was cut by 4 bases, the J end by 8 bases, with 9 bases between. CDR3 length: 12 amino acids. CDR1 LGHDT and CDR2 YNNKEL come from the germline V gene (reference sequence). CDR3 protein: CASSPNSHEQFF. The CDR3 DNA follows: TGTGCCAGCAGCCCGAACTCTCATGAGCAGTTCTTC.

V is TRBV21-1 and J is TRBJ2-1. TRBV21-1 is a pseudogene. This CDR3 has 19 residues. The CDR3 reads CASSKWIGPRSSSYNEQFF. As DNA, the CDR3 is TGTGCCAGCAGCAAATGGATCGGTCCACGGTCATCCTCCTACAATGAGCAGTTCTTC.

The chain uses TRBV2 and TRBJ2-5, with TRBD2 identical over 7 bases. The CDR3 spans 16 residues. With V trimmed by 0 bases and J by 2 bases, 6 bases remained unmatched. Germline V gene sequence: CDR1 SNHLY, CDR2 FYNNEI. CDR3 protein: CASSEAAGHTQETQYF. The CDR3 bases are TGTGCCAGCAGTGAAGCAGCGGGGCACACACAAGAGACCCAGTACTTC.